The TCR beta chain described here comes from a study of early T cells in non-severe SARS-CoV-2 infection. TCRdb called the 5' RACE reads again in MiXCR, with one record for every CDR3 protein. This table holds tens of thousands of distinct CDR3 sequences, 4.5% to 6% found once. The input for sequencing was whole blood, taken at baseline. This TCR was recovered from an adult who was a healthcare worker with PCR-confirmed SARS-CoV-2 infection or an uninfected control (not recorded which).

CDR3 nucleotides: TGCAGTGCTAGAGATCGGAGGAAGCTCTACGAGCAGTACTTC. Translated: CSARDRRKLYEQYF. This chain connects TRBV20-1 to TRBJ2-7; D perhaps matches TRBD2 (5 bases). The CDR3 contains 14 residues. Trimming pared 0 bases from V and 3 bases from J, leaving 12 bases between. Germline assignment: CDR1 DFQATT and CDR2 SNEGSKA (reference sequence).